This T cell receptor (beta chain) was found in a study of T cell responses to AZD1222 COVID-19 vaccine. Study-wide findings and caveats: Researchers report vaccine-associated CD4 TCRs spanning spike, with dominance at 160-218 and 743-854.

The CDR3 covers 13 residues. Trimming stripped 6 bases from V and 5 bases from J, with 13 bases between. The germline gives CDR1 MNHEY, CDR2 SVGAGI. Only in-frame clones appear in the TCRdb table, and some are missing; sequencing was by immunoSEQ multiplex PCR. The sample has approximately 170,000 clones; around nine tenths are singletons. With regard to this clone: Its specificity is not known.

The chain joins TRBV6-5 to TRBJ1-2; the D gene is possibly TRBD1 (5 bases). The sample in question was peripheral blood, obtained on day 0 of AZD1222 vaccination. This clonotype was obtained from an adult in good health. CDR3: CASSVGGIYGYTF. CDR3 in DNA: TGTGCCAGCAGCGTCGGGGGGATTTATGGCTACACCTTC.